This T cell receptor (beta chain) originates from a study of cytomegalovirus exposure and HLA in healthy donors. The study, taken as a whole, reports: Researchers catalogued 150 or so TCR beta chains as cytomegalovirus-associated. CMV serostatus was the only immune exposure information that was available.

The CDR3 consists of 16 residues. Germline V CDR1 and CDR2: SGDLS, YYNGEE. V shed 4 bases, J shed 0 bases, and the junction held 7 bases outside the gene matches. In the PCR, 60 Vbeta and 13 Jbeta primers were used. Generated by immunoSEQ multiplex PCR, the TCRdb table keeps only in-frame clones and is missing some. The table lists about 220,000 clones, over 60% of them singletons. Details on this clone: The antigen remains undetermined.

The chain joins TRBV9 to TRBJ2-1; 7 nucleotides match TRBD1. The TCR comes from a male donor in good health and CMV-seronegative. Source material: PBMCs. DNA for the CDR3: TGTGCCAGCAGCCCAGGACAGGAGAGCTCCTACAATGAGCAGTTCTTC. Amino acids: CASSPGQESSYNEQFF.